The 17 T cell receptor beta chains presented below share a single source sample, sequenced in a study of shared clonotypes between healthy human individuals. Sequencing was performed with immunoSEQ multiplex PCR; in TCRdb, only in-frame clones are kept and a portion is missing. This table holds around 100,000 clones, 65% to 75% found once. The sample comprised memory CD8+ T cells sorted from blood. The subset was: CD45RO+ cells pooled with CCR7-negative TemRA cells. Source of these receptors: a woman aged 25-40 years in good health.

This chain links TRBV19 with TRBJ2-3, with 7 bases aligning to TRBD2. Germline lookup yields CDR1 LNHDA and CDR2 SQIVND (reference sequence). This CDR3 has 14 residues. V was clipped by 5 bases and J by 4 bases; unmatched bases: 6. CDR3 sequence (DNA): TGTGCCAGTAGTCTGGGACTATTTGCAGATACGCAGTATTTT. This translates into CASSLGLFADTQYF.

This clone was seen a few times. The chain recombines TRBV6-1 with TRBJ2-2, with 7 positions matching TRBD2. Trimming at V came to 4 bases and at J to 5 bases, leaving 4 bases not matched to a gene. The V gene's germline CDR1 is MNHNS and CDR2 SASEGT. This CDR3 has 14 amino acids. The CDR3 protein is CASSGLATTGELFF. In DNA, the CDR3 is TGTGCCAGCAGTGGACTAGCCACTACCGGGGAGCTGTTTTTT.

This chain joins TRBV29-1 and TRBJ2-5; D is undetermined. Germline V gives CDR1 SQVTM, CDR2 ANQGSEA. Trimming cost V 6 bases and J 14 bases, with 16 bases left between them. The CDR3 runs to 10 residues. CDR3 sequence reads: CSVDSGRRYF. The CDR3 nucleotides read TGCAGCGTCGACTCGGGCCGACGCTACTTC.

At least ten counts were recorded for this clone. The CDR3 coding sequence is TGTGCCAGCAGTGGGACCCTGGACACCGGGGAGCTGTTTTTT. This sequence encodes CASSGTLDTGELFF. The V gene is TRBV6-1, the J gene TRBJ2-2; D is uncertain. The CDR3 runs 14 residues. From germline, CDR1 is MNHNS and CDR2 SASEGT. Deletions cut 4 bases from V and 3 bases from J, with 9 bases between.

The chain combines TRBV14 with TRBJ1-1; possibly TRBD1 for D (5 bases). The CDR3 has 15 residues. The germline V gene encodes CDR1 SGHDN and CDR2 FVKESK. V was shortened by 4 bases and J by 2 bases, with 14 bases between the two germline ends. As DNA, the CDR3 is TGTGCCAGCAGCCTTACGAGGGGAATCAACACTGAAGCTTTCTTT. It translates to CASSLTRGINTEAFF.

This chain joins TRBV7-9 and TRBJ2-7, with TRBD1 matching over 7 bases. Germline V gene data show CDR1 as SEHNR and CDR2 as FQNEAQ (reference sequence). The CDR3 runs 14 residues. With 5 bases clipped from V and 2 bases from J, the junction kept 6 bases outside the gene matches. The CDR3 coding sequence is TGTGCCAGCAGCCAGACAGGGTACCCCTACGAGCAGTACTTC. It yields the protein CASSQTGYPYEQYF.

This clone was counted once. The chain is built from TRBV6-1 and TRBJ2-7; D gene uncertain. The CDR3 is made up of 14 amino acids. V gave up 7 bases and J gave up 1 base, with 14 bases separating them. Per germline, CDR1 MNHNS and CDR2 SASEGT. The CDR3 sequence: CASIRQAQSYEQYF. The CDR3 DNA sequence: TGTGCCAGCATACGTCAGGCCCAATCCTACGAGCAGTACTTC.

The rearrangement uses TRBV11-2 and TRBJ2-3; D is ambiguous. The J call may be faulty, since TRBJ1-5 better matches the DNA end. Looked up from germline, CDR1 is SGHAT and CDR2 is FQNNGV. CDR3 size: 13 residues. Here the CDR3 DNA reads TGTGCCAGCAGCGAAACGGTGGGCGATACGCAGCATTTT. Amino acid sequence: CASSETVGDTQHF.

This clone occurred once. The chain has TRBV7-9 and TRBJ2-1; D unresolved. The CDR3 spans 16 residues. Germline V CDR1 and CDR2: SEHNR, FQNEAQ (reference sequence). Trimming took 1 base from V and 2 from J, leaving 12 bases between them. The CDR3 region has the DNA TGTGCCAGCAGCTTAGTAGACTCCACCCCCTACAATGAGCAGTTCTTC. Protein: CASSLVDSTPYNEQFF.

The chain carries TRBV7-8 and TRBJ2-7, with D maybe TRBD1 (6 bases). CDR3 length equals 14 residues. Germline V lookup: CDR1 SGHVS, CDR2 FQNEAQ. The germline V and J ends were trimmed by 4 bases and 5 bases, with 15 bases remaining between them. CDR3 sequence reads: CASSSADRFDEQYF. CDR3 coding DNA: TGTGCCAGCAGCTCCGCCGACAGGTTTGACGAGCAGTACTTC.

J is TRBJ2-5 and V is TRBV7-9; no definite D call. Germline V gene data show CDR1 as SEHNR and CDR2 as FQNEAQ (reference sequence). Trimming stripped 2 bases from V and 1 base from J, with 8 bases between. The CDR3 spans 14 residues. CDR3 DNA sequence: TGTGCCAGCAGCTTACTCACGGTCCAAGAGACCCAGTACTTC. Its translation: CASSLLTVQETQYF.

The V gene is TRBV28, the J gene TRBJ2-7; D might be TRBD1 (5 bases). The CDR3 length is 15 residues. Germline V gene sequence: CDR1 MDHEN, CDR2 SYDVKM. The V end was cut by 2 bases, the J end by 2 bases, with 13 bases between. The CDR3 coding sequence is TGTGCCAGCAGTTTACTGACCAGGGAAACCTACGAGCAGTACTTC. Its protein is CASSLLTRETYEQYF.

This clone was detected ten times or more. The rearrangement links TRBV7-9 to TRBJ2-6; TRBD1 is a possible D gene (5 bases). The V end lost 0 bases, the J end lost 0 bases, and 12 bases lay between the germline ends. CDR1 is SEHNR, CDR2 FQNEAQ, per germline (reference sequence). This CDR3 region has 18 residues. CDR3 residues: CASSLAHEGASGANVLTF. The DNA for the CDR3 is TGTGCCAGCAGCTTAGCGCATGAAGGGGCCTCTGGGGCCAACGTCCTGACTTTC.

Ten or more counts support this clone. The chain links TRBV25-1 to TRBJ2-4; D uncertain. Trimming removed 2 bases at V and 2 bases at J, with 10 bases between. Germline V gives CDR1 MGHDK, CDR2 SYGVNS. The CDR3 covers 15 residues. CDR3 sequence (DNA): TGTGCCAGCAGTGAACGGGCGGTGACCAAAAACATTCAGTACTTC. Translation: CASSERAVTKNIQYF.

The chain joins TRBV5-4 to TRBJ2-3, with 8 bases aligning to TRBD2. The CDR3 runs to 16 residues. The V gene's germline CDR1 is SGHNT and CDR2 YYREEE (reference sequence). The J segment lost 4 bases and the V segment lost 1 base, leaving 8 bases of the junction unmatched. For the CDR3, the DNA is TGTGCCAGCAGCTTGTGGCGGGAGGTTGGTGCAGATACGCAGTATTTT. Translated, it gives CASSLWREVGADTQYF.

This clone was counted between two and nine times. The genes are TRBV6-4 and TRBJ1-5; D gene uncertain. V gave up 5 bases and J gave up 0 bases, with 5 bases separating them. The CDR3 extends over 13 amino acids. The germline V gene encodes CDR1 MRHNA and CDR2 SNTAGT. Here the CDR3 reads CASSQNSNQPQHF. The CDR3 bases are TGTGCCAGCAGTCAAAATAGCAATCAGCCCCAGCATTTT.

This clone came up a few times. This chain joins TRBV28 and TRBJ1-5; D remains unclear. Trimming left V 10 bases short and J 5 bases short, with 18 bases between. Per the germline V gene, CDR1 is MDHEN and CDR2 is SYDVKM. This CDR3 comprises 14 residues. CDR3 amino acids: CAISLWAYHQPQHF. CDR3 in DNA: TGTGCCATCAGCCTTTGGGCTTATCATCAGCCCCAGCATTTT.